These 18 T cell receptor beta chains share one sample of origin, sequenced in a study of T cell repertoires in cytomegalovirus infection. Each CDR3 protein is one row after TCRdb ran MiXCR on the reads. This sample has 110,000 to 150,000 distinct CDR3 sequences, with roughly 6% found just once. Sequences were obtained from PBMCs. These receptors were obtained from a human donor in good health (CMV status not recorded). Some clones in this sample may be carry-over from other donors' samples.

This clonotype appeared many times. The rearrangement joins TRBV28 to TRBJ2-3, with no clear D. CDR1 is MDHEN and CDR2 is SYDVKM in the germline V gene. V shed 3 bases and J shed 9 bases, with 10 bases lying between them. There are 12 residues in the CDR3. CDR3 loop: CASSFRVATQYF. For the CDR3, the DNA is TGTGCCAGCAGTTTTCGGGTCGCCACGCAGTATTTT.

This clonotype appeared many times. The chain couples TRBV7-2 to TRBJ1-3; D not certain. Germline V gives CDR1 SGHTA, CDR2 FQGNSA. V gave up 5 bases and J gave up 9 bases, with 14 bases separating them. This CDR3 contains 13 residues. The CDR3 sequence: CASSPLAGFTIYF. CDR3 nucleotides: TGTGCCAGCAGCCCCCTTGCCGGGTTCACCATATATTTT.

This clonotype was detected many times. The chain joins TRBV12-3 or TRBV12-4 to TRBJ1-1; 8 bases align to TRBD1. The V and J ends lost 4 bases and 6 bases, in that order; junction bases with no gene match: 10. CDR3 size: 15 residues. CDR3 sequence (DNA): TGTGCCAGCAGTTCCCAAAGGACAGGGTGGGCTGAAGCTTTCTTT. Its translation is CASSSQRTGWAEAFF.

This clonotype was recorded at least ten times. This chain uses TRBV2 with TRBJ2-2; D not certain. This CDR3 is built from 16 residues. Trimming removed 0 bases from V and 0 bases from J, with 8 bases in between. Germline-derived CDR1 and CDR2 are SNHLY and FYNNEI. In DNA, the CDR3 is TGTGCCAGCAGTGAAGCGGGCGGATCGAACACCGGGGAGCTGTTTTTT. Encoded protein: CASSEAGGSNTGELFF.

In this sample, this clonotype turned up many times. This chain links TRBV7-8 with TRBJ2-7, with D possibly matching TRBD1 (5 bases). The germline CDR1 and CDR2 sequences are SGHVS and FQNEAQ. The CDR3 spans 16 residues. V lost 5 bases to trimming and J lost 0 bases, with 17 bases between them. CDR3 bases: TGTGCCAGCAGCCTCGAAAGACCGACAGCCTCCTACGAGCAGTACTTC. Protein product: CASSLERPTASYEQYF.

This chain uses TRBV2 with TRBJ2-1; the D gene is possibly TRBD2 (6 bases). In germline, CDR1 is SNHLY, CDR2 FYNNEI. Trimming removed 6 bases at V and 7 bases at J, with 19 bases between. The CDR3 length is 15 residues. As DNA, the CDR3 is TGTGCCAGCAGCGTATCATCCGGGACTCATAATGAGCAGTTCTTC. This codes for CASSVSSGTHNEQFF.

Notes on this clonotype: A much more abundant neighbour one base away suggests this may be a read error. The J gene is TRBJ2-7, the V gene TRBV7-2, with 7 bases identical to TRBD1. The length of the CDR3 is 15 residues. Germline CDR1 SGHTA, CDR2 FQGNSA. The CDR3 protein is CASGLGGGFIYEQYF. DNA for the CDR3: TGTGCCAGCGGCTTAGGGGGCGGGTTTATCTACGAGCAGTACTTC.

There are many counts of this clonotype. The chain joins TRBV7-9 to TRBJ2-3, with a tentative D call TRBD1 (6 bases). Germline-derived CDR1 and CDR2 are SEHNR and FQNEAQ (reference sequence). V dropped 8 bases and J dropped 3 bases, with 9 bases sitting between them. This CDR3 comprises 12 residues. The CDR3 protein is CASGQGTDTQYF. The CDR3 DNA follows: TGTGCCAGCGGCCAGGGGACAGATACGCAGTATTTT.

In this sample, this clonotype turned up many times. This chain links TRBV28 with TRBJ1-5, with 8 bases aligning to TRBD1. The J segment lost 7 bases and the V segment lost 6 bases, leaving 8 bases of the junction unmatched. The germline gives CDR1 MDHEN, CDR2 SYDVKM. The CDR3 has 14 amino acids. In DNA, the CDR3 is TGTGCCAGCAGACCAACAGGGGGTGGCCAGCCCCAGCATTTT. Translated: CASRPTGGGQPQHF.

This clonotype came up many times. The chain is built from TRBV7-2 and TRBJ2-1; D possibly matches TRBD1 or TRBD2 (5 bases each). Germline V gene lookup returns CDR1 SGHTA and CDR2 FQGNSA. The CDR3 spans 11 residues. Trimming pared 6 bases from V and 15 bases from J, leaving 15 bases between. CDR3 coding DNA: TGTGCCAGCAGTCCCGGGGCCCCTCGGTTCTTC. Amino acid sequence: CASSPGAPRFF.

This clonotype was counted ten times or more. The J gene is TRBJ2-5, the V gene TRBV10-3; TRBD2 might be the D (5 bases). V was clipped by 4 bases and J by 5 bases, with 5 bases between them. This CDR3 is 11 amino acids long. Germline lookup yields CDR1 ENHRY and CDR2 SYGVKD. CDR3 sequence (DNA): TGTGCCATCAGTGCGGGGGAGACCCAGTACTTC. The encoded protein is CAISAGETQYF.

The chain employs TRBV4-1 and TRBJ1-1; TRBD1 might be the D (6 bases). The CDR3 sequence is 14 residues long. Germline V gene data show CDR1 as MGHRA and CDR2 as YSYEKL. The V end was cut by 4 bases, the J end by 4 bases, with 13 bases between. In DNA form, the CDR3 reads TGCGCCAGCAGCCCCCAGGACAGCAGCACTGAAGCTTTCTTT. The encoded protein is CASSPQDSSTEAFF.

J is TRBJ1-1 and V is TRBV7-2; D ambiguous. Germline-derived CDR1 and CDR2 are SGHTA and FQGNSA. This CDR3 is 12 amino acids long. Deletions cut 3 bases from V and 11 bases from J, with 13 bases between. This CDR3 reads CASSLPGRVAFF. CDR3 sequence (DNA): TGTGCCAGCAGCTTGCCGGGGAGGGTGGCTTTCTTT.

This clonotype was detected ten times or more. The rearrangement joins TRBV7-2 to TRBJ1-2; 8 bases are shared with TRBD1. CDR3 size: 15 residues. The trim removed 1 base at V and 6 bases at J, leaving 7 bases unmatched. The V gene's germline CDR1 is SGHTA and CDR2 FQGNSA. The CDR3, as DNA: TGTGCCAGCAGCTTAGGAGGACAGGGCAGGGATGGCTACACCTTC. Translating it yields CASSLGGQGRDGYTF. Together with reference TRBV7-2 and TRBJ1-2, the CDR3 gives the full variable domain: GAGVSQSPSNKVTEKGKDVELRCDPISGHTALYWYRQSLGQGLEFLIYFQGNSAPDKSGLPSDRFSAERTGGSVSTLTIQRTQQEDSAVYLCASSLGGQGRDGYTFGSGTRLTVV.

This clonotype was detected ten times or more. The gene calls are TRBV2 and TRBJ2-3, with a tentative D call TRBD2 (5 bases). CDR1 and CDR2 from the germline V gene are SNHLY and FYNNEI. CDR3 length: 15 residues. V lost 1 base to trimming and J lost 5 bases, with 13 bases between them. CDR3 nucleotides: TGTGCCAGCAGTGAAGGAAAGCGGATTAGAGATACGCAGTATTTT. Its translation: CASSEGKRIRDTQYF.

The sample holds many counts of this clonotype. The CDR3: CASRGEADTGELFF. For the CDR3, the DNA is TGTGCCAGCAGGGGGGAGGCGGACACCGGGGAGCTGTTTTTT. The chain has TRBV6-1 and TRBJ2-2; D possibly corresponds to TRBD2 (6 bases). This CDR3 contains 14 residues. CDR1 is MNHNS and CDR2 is SASEGT in the germline V gene. Trimming removed 6 bases at V and 3 bases at J, with 11 bases between.

The V call is TRBV30, the J call TRBJ1-1; no reliable D call. The CDR3 sequence is 13 residues long. V lost 4 bases and J 0 bases, leaving 9 bases between the germline ends. Germline V gene sequence: CDR1 GTSNPN, CDR2 SVGIG (reference sequence). CDR3 in amino acids: CAWTRTMNTEAFF. In nucleotides, the CDR3 is TGTGCCTGGACTCGTACCATGAACACTGAAGCTTTCTTT.

There are many counts of this clonotype. This chain joins TRBV12-3 or TRBV12-4 and TRBJ1-1; 8 bases align to TRBD1. CDR3 size: 16 residues. With V trimmed by 3 bases and J by 3 bases, 9 bases remained unmatched. In DNA, the CDR3 is TGTGCCAGCAGTTTCAACCTCAGGGGGCTGGACACTGAAGCTTTCTTT. The encoded protein is CASSFNLRGLDTEAFF.